Listed here are 2 T cell receptor beta chains from one sample, sequenced in a study of blood T cell repertoires in COVID-19. Data came from immunoSEQ multiplex PCR; TCRdb stores just in-frame clones and leaves some out. Here the sample spans about 90,000 clones, roughly 70% being singletons. Sequencing input: peripheral blood. The receptor source for this set is a woman of 80 years or more with acute or convalescent COVID-19.

V is TRBV12-5 and J is TRBJ1-2; D not resolved. The CDR3 loop spans 13 amino acids. Germline-derived CDR1 and CDR2 are LGHNT and FRNRAP. V was pared by 3 bases and J by 8 bases, with 13 bases between. DNA of the CDR3: TGTGCTAGTGGTTTACGGGTCCGGTGGGGCTACACCTTC. This codes for CASGLRVRWGYTF. Full variable domain (remainder filled in from reference TRBV12-5 and TRBJ1-2): DARVTQTPRHKVTEMGQEVTMRCQPILGHNTVFWYRQTMMQGLELLAYFRNRAPLDDSGMPKDRFSAEMPDATLATLKIQPSEPRDSAVYFCASGLRVRWGYTFGSGTRLTVV.

This chain connects TRBV5-5 to TRBJ2-1; D is perhaps TRBD2 (6 bases). The CDR3 length is 14 residues. V lost 4 bases and J lost 7, with 15 bases in between. CDR1 SGHKS and CDR2 YYEKEE come from the germline V gene (reference sequence). Here the CDR3 reads CASSGLPPRNEQFF. CDR3 DNA sequence: TGTGCCAGCAGCGGACTACCCCCTCGGAATGAGCAGTTCTTC.